This TCR beta chain is from a study of T-cell reconstitution after alpha-beta-depleted transplantation in children. Overall study findings and caveats: From newly produced T cells came most of the T-cell counts and diversity one year after transplant. High day-60 TCRbeta diversity in some patients came from surviving recipient T cells and thymic progenitors. About two months after transplant, alpha-beta T cells reportedly came from several hundred expanded graft clones.

This clonotype was seen only a few times. Its target is unknown. Molecular barcoding with unique molecular identifiers was used for the TCRbeta library. Each CDR3 protein is one row after TCRdb ran MiXCR on the PCR reads. The sample contains around 580,000 distinct CDR3 sequences, around 27% of which appear only once. V was clipped by 3 bases and J by 3 bases, with 17 bases between them. The CDR3 sequence is 16 residues long. The V gene's germline CDR1 is ENHRY and CDR2 SYGVKD. The input for sequencing was PBMCs, taken before TCRalphabeta/CD19-depleted stem cell transplant. This TCR derives from a boy under two years old with Wiskott-Aldrich syndrome, due to receive a stem cell transplant. The rearrangement joins TRBV10-3 to TRBJ1-1, with D unresolved. The CDR3 region is CAISDTMGGLDTEAFF. CDR3 DNA: TGTGCCATCAGTGATACGATGGGTGGATTGGACACTGAAGCTTTCTTT.